Listed here are 9 T cell receptor beta chains from one sample, sequenced in a study of regulatory T cells in long-lasting Graves disease. Indicated time point: persistent/refractory GD, antithyroid drugs over 5 years with positive TRAb. From PBMCs, RNA was extracted and then used to make the TCR library. CDR3-region Arm-PCR and iRepertoire HTBI primers produced the TCR beta libraries. TCRdb itself ran the multiplex PCR reads through MiXCR, one entry per CDR3 protein. The sample has a few hundred thousand distinct CDR3 sequences, 23% seen once. The sample was peripheral blood mononuclear cells (PBMCs), taken when the disease was refractory, from a patient treated with antithyroid drugs. Source of these receptors: a female donor with Graves disease.

As regards this clonotype: A read error may explain this, as a much larger clone is one base away. The chain uses TRBV28 and TRBJ2-7; a weak D match, TRBD2 (6 bases). CDR3 size: 14 residues. Trimming cost V 2 bases and J 6 bases, with 14 bases left between them. Germline CDR1 is MDHEN and CDR2 is SYDVKM. Here the CDR3 reads CASSLTSPLSEQYF. The CDR3 DNA reads as TGTGCCAGCAGTTTAACTAGCCCTCTGTCCGAGCAGTACTTC.

The V and J genes are TRBV9 and TRBJ1-3; D possibly corresponds to TRBD1 (5 bases). The CDR3 totals 16 residues. Germline V gene lookup returns CDR1 SGDLS and CDR2 YYNGEE. Trimming took 4 bases from V and 0 from J, leaving 14 bases between them. The CDR3 DNA sequence: TGTGCCAGCAGCTTACAGGACCTGATCTCTGGAAACACCATATATTTT. Translated: CASSLQDLISGNTIYF.

The genes are TRBV2 and TRBJ2-2; D is unresolved. With 7 bases removed from V and 3 bases from J, the gap between germline ends came to 9 bases. This CDR3 spans 13 amino acids. CDR1 SNHLY and CDR2 FYNNEI come from the germline V gene. The DNA of the CDR3 is TGTGCCAGCAAGGCAGATGACACCGGGGAGCTGTTTTTT. It yields the protein CASKADDTGELFF. Combining the CDR3 with reference TRBV2 and TRBJ2-2 gives the whole variable domain EPEVTQTPSHQVTQMGQEVILRCVPISNHLYFYWYRQILGQKVEFLVSFYNNEISEKSEIFDDQFSVERPDGSNFTLKIRSTKLEDSAMYFCASKADDTGELFFGEGSRLTVL.

In this sample, this clonotype turned up many times. As DNA, the CDR3 is TGTGCCAGCAGCTCCGAGGACAGGGGTTGGAACGAGCAGTACTTC. Protein sequence: CASSSEDRGWNEQYF. This chain uses TRBV7-6 with TRBJ2-7, with 9 bases lining up with TRBD1. Germline CDR1 SGHVS, CDR2 FNYEAQ. The CDR3 runs 15 residues. The J segment lost 5 bases and the V segment lost 4 bases, leaving 9 bases of the junction unmatched.

The chain couples TRBV7-2 to TRBJ1-5, with a possible D match to TRBD1 (5 bases). The CDR3 sequence is 13 residues long. CDR1 is SGHTA, CDR2 FQGNSA, per germline. The germline V and J ends were trimmed by 5 bases and 7 bases, with 12 bases remaining between them. The CDR3 spells CASSGDGDQPQHF. The CDR3 DNA reads as TGTGCCAGCAGCGGGGATGGGGACCAGCCCCAGCATTTT.

Concerning this clonotype: A much larger clone lies a single base off, so this may be a read error. For the CDR3, the DNA is TGTGCCAGCAGCCCCTCCAGAAGGGACACTGAAGCTTTCTTT. Residues: CASSPSRRDTEAFF. The chain combines TRBV28 with TRBJ1-1; D gene ambiguous. The V gene lost 6 bases and the J gene lost 3 bases, with 14 bases spanning the gap. This CDR3 spans 14 amino acids. Germline V gives CDR1 MDHEN, CDR2 SYDVKM. The full variable domain, completed using reference TRBV28 and TRBJ1-1, is DVKVTQSSRYLVKRTGEKVFLECVQDMDHENMFWYRQDPGLGLRLIYFSYDVKMKEKGDIPEGYSVSREKKERFSLILESASTNQTSMYLCASSPSRRDTEAFFGQGTRLTVV.

The V gene is TRBV2, the J gene TRBJ1-4, with 7 bases fitting TRBD1. The trim removed 5 bases at V and 4 bases at J, leaving 7 bases unmatched. The CDR3 length is 15 residues. From germline, CDR1 is SNHLY and CDR2 FYNNEI. The CDR3 sequence is CASSLFGTDNEKLFF. CDR3 nucleotide sequence: TGTGCCAGCAGTCTCTTCGGGACAGATAATGAAAAACTGTTTTTT. Using reference TRBV2 and TRBJ1-4 for the parts outside the CDR3, the full variable domain is EPEVTQTPSHQVTQMGQEVILRCVPISNHLYFYWYRQILGQKVEFLVSFYNNEISEKSEIFDDQFSVERPDGSNFTLKIRSTKLEDSAMYFCASSLFGTDNEKLFFGSGTQLSVL.

This chain joins TRBV7-8 and TRBJ2-7; 12 positions match TRBD1. CDR1 is SGHVS and CDR2 is FQNEAQ in the germline V gene. With 1 base clipped from V and 7 bases from J, the junction kept 5 bases outside the gene matches. The CDR3 has 15 residues. DNA of the CDR3: TGTGCCAGCAGCTTAGTGGGACAGGGGGCCGGGGAGCAGTACTTC. Protein product: CASSLVGQGAGEQYF. The full variable domain, in which reference TRBV7-8 and TRBJ2-7 provide the parts outside the CDR3, is GAGVSQSPRYKVAKRGQDVALRCDPISGHVSLFWYQQALGQGPEFLTYFQNEAQLDKSGLPSDRFFAERPEGSVSTLKIQRTQQEDSAVYLCASSLVGQGAGEQYFGPGTRLTVT.

The chain uses TRBV5-1 and TRBJ2-3; TRBD2 agrees at 9 bases. V was pared by 4 bases and J by 6 bases, with 6 bases of the junction left unmatched. CDR1 and CDR2 from the germline V gene are SGHRS and YFSETQ. The CDR3 runs 14 residues. The DNA for the CDR3 is TGCGCCAGCAGCCCGGGACTAGCAGATGATACGCAGTATTTT. As protein: CASSPGLADDTQYF.